The T cell receptor beta chain described here comes from a study of shared clonotypes between healthy human individuals. Study observations and caveats: Naive subsets generally exceeded memory subsets in estimated richness.

This clone was seen only a few times. Its antigen is not identified. V lost 3 bases to trimming and J lost 3 bases, with 11 bases between them. Germline CDR1 KGHSH, CDR2 LQKENI. The CDR3 contains 14 residues. This was a deep-level run. The authors split each subset's genomic DNA evenly across several immunoSEQ plates. Generated by immunoSEQ multiplex PCR, the TCRdb table keeps only in-frame clones and is missing some. This table has approximately 1.1 million clones, 75% to 85% appearing once. Source material: memory CD4+ T cells from PBMCs. Subset defined: CD45RA-negative fraction. This TCR was recovered from a man between 18 and 35 years old in good health. Some clones in this sample may be carry-over from other donors' samples. V is TRBV18 and J is TRBJ1-1; D call uncertain. The CDR3 coding sequence is TGTGCCAGCTCACCGGTGCAGATCCACACTGAAGCTTTCTTT. Its translation: CASSPVQIHTEAFF.